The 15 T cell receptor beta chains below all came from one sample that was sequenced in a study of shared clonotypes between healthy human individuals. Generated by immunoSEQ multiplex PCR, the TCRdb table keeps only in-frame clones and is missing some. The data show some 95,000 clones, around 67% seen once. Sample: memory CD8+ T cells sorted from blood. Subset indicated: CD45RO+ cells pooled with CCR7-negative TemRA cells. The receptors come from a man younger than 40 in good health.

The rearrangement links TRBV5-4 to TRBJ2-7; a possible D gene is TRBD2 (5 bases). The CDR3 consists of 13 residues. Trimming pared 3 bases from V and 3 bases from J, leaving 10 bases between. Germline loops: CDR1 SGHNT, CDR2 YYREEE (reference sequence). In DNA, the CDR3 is TGTGCCAGCAGCTCGAGAGGACTCTACGAGCAGTACTTC. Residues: CASSSRGLYEQYF.

CDR3 in amino acids: CASSIEYRGTRAQHF. CDR3 in DNA: TGTGCCAGTAGTATCGAATACAGGGGGACCCGAGCCCAGCATTTT. The chain has TRBV19 and TRBJ1-5; TRBD1 matches 8 bases. The CDR3 covers 15 residues. Per the germline V gene, CDR1 is LNHDA and CDR2 is SQIVND (reference sequence). The trim removed 3 bases at V and 11 bases at J, leaving 12 bases unmatched.

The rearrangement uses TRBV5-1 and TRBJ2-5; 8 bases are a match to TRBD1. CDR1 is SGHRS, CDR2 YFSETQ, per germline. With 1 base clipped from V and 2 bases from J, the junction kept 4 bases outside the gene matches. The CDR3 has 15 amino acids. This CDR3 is CASSLNTGGQETQYF. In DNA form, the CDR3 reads TGCGCCAGCAGCTTGAATACAGGGGGACAAGAGACCCAGTACTTC.

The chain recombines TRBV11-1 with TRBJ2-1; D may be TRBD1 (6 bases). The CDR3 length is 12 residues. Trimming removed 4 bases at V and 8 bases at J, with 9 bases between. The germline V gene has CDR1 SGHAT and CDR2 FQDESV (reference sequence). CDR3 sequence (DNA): TGTGCCAGCAGCTCCAGGGGATATGAGCAGTTCTTC. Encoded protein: CASSSRGYEQFF.

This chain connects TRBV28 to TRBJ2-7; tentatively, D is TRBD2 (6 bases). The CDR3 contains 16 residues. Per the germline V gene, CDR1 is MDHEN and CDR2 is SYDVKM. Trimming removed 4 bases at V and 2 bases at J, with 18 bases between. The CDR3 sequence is CASSSSDIRLAYEQYF. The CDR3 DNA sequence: TGTGCCAGCAGTTCCTCTGATATAAGACTAGCCTACGAGCAGTACTTC.

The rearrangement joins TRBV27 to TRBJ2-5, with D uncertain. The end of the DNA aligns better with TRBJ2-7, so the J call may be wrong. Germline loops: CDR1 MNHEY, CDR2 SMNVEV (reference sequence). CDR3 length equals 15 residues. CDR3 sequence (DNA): TGTGCCAGCAGTACAGCAAAAACGGGCACCTACGAGCAGTACTTC. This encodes CASSTAKTGTYEQYF.

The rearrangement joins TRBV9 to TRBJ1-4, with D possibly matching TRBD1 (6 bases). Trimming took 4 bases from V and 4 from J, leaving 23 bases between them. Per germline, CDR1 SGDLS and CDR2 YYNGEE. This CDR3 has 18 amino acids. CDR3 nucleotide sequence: TGTGCCAGCAGCCGACGACCAGGACAAAGGGGGGTTAATGAAAAACTGTTTTTT. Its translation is CASSRRPGQRGVNEKLFF.

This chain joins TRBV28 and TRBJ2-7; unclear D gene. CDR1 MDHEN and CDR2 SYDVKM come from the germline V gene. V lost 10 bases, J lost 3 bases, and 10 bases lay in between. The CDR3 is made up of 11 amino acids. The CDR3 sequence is CATHYHYEQYF. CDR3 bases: TGTGCCACCCATTACCACTACGAGCAGTACTTC.

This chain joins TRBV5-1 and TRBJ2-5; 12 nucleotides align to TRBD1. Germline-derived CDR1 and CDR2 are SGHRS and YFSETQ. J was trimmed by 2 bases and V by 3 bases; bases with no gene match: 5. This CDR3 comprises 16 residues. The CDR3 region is CASSSGTGGFQETQYF. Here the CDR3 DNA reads TGCGCCAGCAGCTCAGGGACAGGGGGCTTTCAAGAGACCCAGTACTTC.

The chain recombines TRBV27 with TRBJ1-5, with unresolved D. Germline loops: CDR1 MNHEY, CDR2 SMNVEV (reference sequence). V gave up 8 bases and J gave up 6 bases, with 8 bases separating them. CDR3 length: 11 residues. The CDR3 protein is CASGVGQPQHF. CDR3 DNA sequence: TGTGCCAGCGGGGTAGGTCAGCCCCAGCATTTT.

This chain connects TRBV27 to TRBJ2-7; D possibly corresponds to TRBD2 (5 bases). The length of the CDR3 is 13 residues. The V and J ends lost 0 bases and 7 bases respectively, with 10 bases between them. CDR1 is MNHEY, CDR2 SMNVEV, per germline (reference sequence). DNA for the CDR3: TGTGCCAGCAGTTTATCGGGGAGTGGGGAGCAGTACTTC. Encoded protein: CASSLSGSGEQYF.

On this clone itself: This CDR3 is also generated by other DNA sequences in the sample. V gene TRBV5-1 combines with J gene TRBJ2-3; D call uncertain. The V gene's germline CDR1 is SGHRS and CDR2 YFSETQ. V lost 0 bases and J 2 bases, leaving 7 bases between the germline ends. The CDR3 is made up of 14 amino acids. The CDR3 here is CASSLAQNTDTQYF. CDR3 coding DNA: TGCGCCAGCAGCTTGGCACAGAACACAGATACGCAGTATTTT.

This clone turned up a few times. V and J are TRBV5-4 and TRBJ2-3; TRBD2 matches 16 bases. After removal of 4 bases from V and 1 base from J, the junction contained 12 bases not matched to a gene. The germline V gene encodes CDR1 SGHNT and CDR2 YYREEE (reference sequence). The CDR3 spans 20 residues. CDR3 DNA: TGTGCCAGCAGCCTGAAACCGGGACTAGCGGGAGGGCGGGGCACAGATACGCAGTATTTT. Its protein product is CASSLKPGLAGGRGTDTQYF.

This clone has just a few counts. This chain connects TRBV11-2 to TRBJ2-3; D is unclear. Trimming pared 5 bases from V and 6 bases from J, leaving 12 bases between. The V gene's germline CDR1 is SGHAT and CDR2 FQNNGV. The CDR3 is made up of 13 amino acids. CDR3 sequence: CASSQVVGDTQYF. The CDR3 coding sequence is TGTGCCAGCAGCCAAGTCGTTGGCGATACGCAGTATTTT.

The CDR3 spells CASSEFSGRAYGELFF. The CDR3 DNA is TGCGCCAGCAGTGAGTTCAGCGGGAGGGCCTACGGGGAGCTGTTTTTT. V and J are TRBV10-2 and TRBJ2-2; 10 bases fit TRBD2. The J segment lost 7 bases and the V segment lost 1 base, leaving 6 bases of the junction unmatched. The CDR3 runs 16 residues. The germline gives CDR1 WSHSY, CDR2 SAAADI.